This T cell receptor beta chain was identified during a study of PD-1 blockade in mismatch repair-deficient tumors (dated by TCRdb to between 2016 and 2019). At the level of the whole study: Between late 2013 and September 2016, the trial enrolled fewer than 95 consecutive patients with approximately 13 mismatch repair-deficient cancer types, every one of whom had been previously treated and was progressing. Tumor-associated T cell clones were tracked in the peripheral blood of patients responding to PD-1 blockade by deep sequencing of TCR CDR3 regions. General conclusions and limits of the study: Tumor-resident clones, often undetectable in blood before treatment, expanded rapidly after pembrolizumab and then contracted, generally before radiologic responses.

Library preparation used the immunoSEQ multiplex PCR assay. TCRdb took this table from immuneACCESS and kept in-frame rearrangements with V and J called. Such tables lack part of the clones; where checked against another copy, unresolved V genes explain under half of the gap, and the rest is unexplained. A total of about 67,000 clones appear in this sample, about 72% of them only once. Over 4.5% of the sample goes to the ten largest clones. Mismatch repair deficiency was established in every enrolled patient by polymerase chain reaction or immunohistochemistry. TCR sequencing was performed for a few patients who responded to pembrolizumab therapy. The phase II trial prospectively evaluated PD-1 blockade with pembrolizumab in advanced mismatch repair-deficient cancers, independent of tissue of origin. Peripheral blood T cell samples were gathered serially, both before PD-1 blockade started and at multiple time points afterward. Blood sampling times were reported as weeks after the first pembrolizumab dose.

Counted from cysteine to phenylalanine, this CDR3 has 14 amino acids. Left in the record is the CDR3 DNA by itself, 42 bases read in frame from the first base. V is reduced by 2 bases and J by 4 bases, leaving a spacing of 10 bases between them. The germline V gene encodes CDR1 KGHSH and CDR2 LQKENI. Comments on this clone: Its cognate antigen has yet to be identified. Within one base of it there is no much larger clone, and no base qualities were kept.

In this chain, TRBV18 is recombined with TRBJ2-3, with an unclear D gene assignment. This TCR was sampled from an adult with mismatch repair-deficient cancer. Material: peripheral blood, obtained 2 weeks after starting pembrolizumab. The nucleotide sequence reads TGTGCCAGCTCACCAGGTACGAATGCAGATACGCAGTATTTT. This is translated as CASSPGTNADTQYF.